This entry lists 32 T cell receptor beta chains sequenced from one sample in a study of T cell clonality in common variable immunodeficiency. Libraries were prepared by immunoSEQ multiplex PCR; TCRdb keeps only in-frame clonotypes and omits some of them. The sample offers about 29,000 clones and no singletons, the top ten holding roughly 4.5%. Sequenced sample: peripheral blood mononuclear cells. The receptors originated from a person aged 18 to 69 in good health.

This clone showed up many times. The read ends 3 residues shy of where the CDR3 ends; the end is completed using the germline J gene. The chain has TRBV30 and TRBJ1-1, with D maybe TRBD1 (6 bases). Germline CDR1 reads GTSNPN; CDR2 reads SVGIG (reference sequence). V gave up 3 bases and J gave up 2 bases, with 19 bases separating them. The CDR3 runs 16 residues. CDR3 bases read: TGTGCCTGGAGGTTTACAGGGTGGACGGGAAACACTGAA. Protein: CAWRFTGWTGNTE. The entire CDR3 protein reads CAWRFTGWTGNTEAFF.

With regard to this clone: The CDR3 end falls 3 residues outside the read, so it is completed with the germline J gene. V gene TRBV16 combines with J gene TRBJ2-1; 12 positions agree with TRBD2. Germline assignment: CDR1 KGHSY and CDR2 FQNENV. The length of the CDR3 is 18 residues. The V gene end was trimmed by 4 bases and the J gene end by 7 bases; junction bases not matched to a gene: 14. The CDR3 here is CASSPETSGSWIINEQFF. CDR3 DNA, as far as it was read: TGTGCCAGCAGCCCGGAGACTAGCGGGAGCTGGATTATAAATGAG.

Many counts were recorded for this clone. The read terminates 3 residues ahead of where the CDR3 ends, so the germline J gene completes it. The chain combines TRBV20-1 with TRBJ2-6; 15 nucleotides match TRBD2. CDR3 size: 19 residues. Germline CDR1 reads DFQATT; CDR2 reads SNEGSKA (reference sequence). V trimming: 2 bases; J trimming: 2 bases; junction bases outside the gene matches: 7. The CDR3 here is CSARSGTSGRTTGANVLTF. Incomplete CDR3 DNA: TGCAGTGCTAGATCCGGGACTAGCGGGAGGACGACTGGGGCCAACGTC.

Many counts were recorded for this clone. The covered CDR3 bases are TGTGCCAGCAGCTTAGACCTGGCGGGGGTTCCAGGC. Translating it yields CASSLDLAGVPG. The complete CDR3 reads CASSLDLAGVPGYTF. The chain employs TRBV7-9 and TRBJ1-2, with D possibly TRBD1 on 5 matching bases. The read ends 3 residues before the CDR3 terminus; that terminus is restored from the germline J gene. Germline lookup yields CDR1 SEHNR and CDR2 FQNEAQ (reference sequence). This CDR3 spans 15 amino acids.

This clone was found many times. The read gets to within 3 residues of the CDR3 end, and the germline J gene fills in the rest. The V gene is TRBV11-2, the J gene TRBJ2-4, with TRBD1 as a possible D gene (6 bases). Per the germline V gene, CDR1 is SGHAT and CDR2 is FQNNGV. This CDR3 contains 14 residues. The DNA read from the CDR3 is TGTGCCAGCAGCTTAGTGCTCGGGGACACTGAT. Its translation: CASSLVLGDTD. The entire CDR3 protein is CASSLVLGDTDQYF.

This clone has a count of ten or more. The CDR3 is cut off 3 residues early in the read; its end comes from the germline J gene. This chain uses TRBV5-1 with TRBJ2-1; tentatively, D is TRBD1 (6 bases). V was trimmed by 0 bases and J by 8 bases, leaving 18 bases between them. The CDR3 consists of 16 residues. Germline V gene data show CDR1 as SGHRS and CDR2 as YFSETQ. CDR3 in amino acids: CASSLASAGALHEQFF. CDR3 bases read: TGCGCCAGCAGCTTGGCGTCGGCAGGGGCTCTCCATGAG.

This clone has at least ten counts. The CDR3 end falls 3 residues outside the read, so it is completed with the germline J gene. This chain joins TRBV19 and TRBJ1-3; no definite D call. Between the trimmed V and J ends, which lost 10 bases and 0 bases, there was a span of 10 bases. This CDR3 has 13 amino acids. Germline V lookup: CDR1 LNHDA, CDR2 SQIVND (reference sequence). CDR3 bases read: TGTGCCACCACTGTATACTCTGGAAACACC. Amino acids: CATTVYSGNT. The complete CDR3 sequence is CATTVYSGNTIYF.

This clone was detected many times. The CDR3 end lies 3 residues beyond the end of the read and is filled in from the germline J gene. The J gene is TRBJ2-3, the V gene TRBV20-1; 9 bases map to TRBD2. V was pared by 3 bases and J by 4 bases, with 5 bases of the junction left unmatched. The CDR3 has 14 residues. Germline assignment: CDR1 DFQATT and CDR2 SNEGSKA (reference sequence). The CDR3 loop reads CSASPSGNPDTQYF. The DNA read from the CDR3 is TGCAGTGCTAGTCCTAGCGGGAACCCAGATACG.

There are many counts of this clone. CDR3 DNA, as far as it was read: TGCGCCAGCAGCTGGGACAGCCCCGAGGGCATT. Protein product: CASSWDSPEGI. The CDR3, in full, reads CASSWDSPEGIQYF. This sequence joins TRBV5-1 and TRBJ2-4; 7 nucleotides align to TRBD1. From the germline J gene comes the end of the CDR3, since the read stops 3 residues before it. The J segment lost 9 bases and the V segment lost 3 bases, leaving 9 bases of the junction unmatched. The CDR3 runs to 14 residues. Germline-derived CDR1 and CDR2 are SGHRS and YFSETQ.

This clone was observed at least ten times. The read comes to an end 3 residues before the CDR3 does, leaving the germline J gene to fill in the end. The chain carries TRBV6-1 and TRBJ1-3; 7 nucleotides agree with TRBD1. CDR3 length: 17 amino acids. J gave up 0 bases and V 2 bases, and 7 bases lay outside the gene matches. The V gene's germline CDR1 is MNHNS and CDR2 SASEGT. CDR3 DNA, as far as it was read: TGTGCCAGCAGTGAATGGGGACAGCGGAGCTCTGGAAACACC. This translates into CASSEWGQRSSGNT. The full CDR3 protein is CASSEWGQRSSGNTIYF.

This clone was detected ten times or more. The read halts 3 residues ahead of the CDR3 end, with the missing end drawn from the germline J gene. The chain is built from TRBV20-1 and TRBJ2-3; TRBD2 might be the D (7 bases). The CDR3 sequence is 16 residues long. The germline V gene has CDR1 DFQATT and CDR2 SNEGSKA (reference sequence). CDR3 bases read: TGCAGTGCGAGACGGGGGGCCCAACGGTTACGAGAGGCG. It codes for CSARRGAQRLREA. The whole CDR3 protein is CSARRGAQRLREAQYF.

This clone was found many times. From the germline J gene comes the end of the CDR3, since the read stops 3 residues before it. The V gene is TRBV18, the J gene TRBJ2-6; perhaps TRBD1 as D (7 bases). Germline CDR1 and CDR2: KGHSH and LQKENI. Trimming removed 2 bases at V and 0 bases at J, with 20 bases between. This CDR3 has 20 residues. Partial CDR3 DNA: TGTGCCAGCTCACCAACGGTTGGAGGGACAGCGAGCTCTGGGGCCAACGTC. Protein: CASSPTVGGTASSGANV. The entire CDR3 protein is CASSPTVGGTASSGANVLTF. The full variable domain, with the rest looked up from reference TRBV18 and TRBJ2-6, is NAGVMQNPRHLVRRRGQEARLRCSPMKGHSHVYWYRQLPEEGLKFMVYLQKENIIDESGMPKERFSAEFPKEGPSILRIQQVVRGDSAAYFCASSPTVGGTASSGANVLTFGAGSRLTVL.

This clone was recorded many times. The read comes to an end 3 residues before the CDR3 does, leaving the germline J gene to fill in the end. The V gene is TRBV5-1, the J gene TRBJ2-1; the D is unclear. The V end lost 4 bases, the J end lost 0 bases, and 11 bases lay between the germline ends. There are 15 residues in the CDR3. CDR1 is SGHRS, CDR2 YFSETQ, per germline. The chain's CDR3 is CASSPVRSSYNEQFF. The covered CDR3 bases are TGCGCCAGCAGCCCGGTCAGGAGCTCCTACAATGAG.

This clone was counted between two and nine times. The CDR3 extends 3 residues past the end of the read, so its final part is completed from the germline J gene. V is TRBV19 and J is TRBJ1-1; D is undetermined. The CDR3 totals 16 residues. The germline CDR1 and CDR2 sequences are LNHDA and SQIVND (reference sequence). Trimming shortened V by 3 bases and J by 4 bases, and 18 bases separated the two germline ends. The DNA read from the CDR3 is TGTGCCAGTAGTATCTTCTCCGGGGTGGGGTCCACTGAA. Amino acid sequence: CASSIFSGVGSTE. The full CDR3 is CASSIFSGVGSTEAFF.

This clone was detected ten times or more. The CDR3 sequence: CSAPGLAGDPDTQYF. The DNA read from the CDR3 is TGCAGTGCCCCAGGACTAGCGGGAGACCCAGATACG. The chain carries TRBV20-1 and TRBJ2-3; 13 positions agree with TRBD2. The read stops 3 residues short of the end of the CDR3; the missing end is completed from the germline J gene. With 6 bases clipped from V and 4 bases from J, the junction kept 7 bases outside the gene matches. Germline CDR1 DFQATT, CDR2 SNEGSKA (reference sequence). The CDR3 is made up of 15 amino acids.

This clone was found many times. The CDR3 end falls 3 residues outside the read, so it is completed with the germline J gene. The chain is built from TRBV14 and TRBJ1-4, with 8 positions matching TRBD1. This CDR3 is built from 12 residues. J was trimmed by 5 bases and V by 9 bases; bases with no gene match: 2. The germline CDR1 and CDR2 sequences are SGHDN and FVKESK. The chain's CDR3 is CARDRVNEKLFF. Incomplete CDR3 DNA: TGTGCCAGGGACAGGGTGAATGAAAAA.

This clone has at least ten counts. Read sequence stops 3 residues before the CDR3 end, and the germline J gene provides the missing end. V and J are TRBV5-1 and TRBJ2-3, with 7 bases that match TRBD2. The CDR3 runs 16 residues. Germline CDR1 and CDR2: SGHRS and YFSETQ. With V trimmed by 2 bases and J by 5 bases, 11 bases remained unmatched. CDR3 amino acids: CASSFYVAGVGDTQYF. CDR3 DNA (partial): TGCGCCAGCAGCTTCTATGTGGCGGGGGTGGGAGATACG.

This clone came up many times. The CDR3 bases that were read are TGTGCCCCGTCCCTAGCTCACAATGAG. It is translated as CAPSLAHNE. Given in full, the CDR3 is CAPSLAHNEQFF. This chain connects TRBV24-1 to TRBJ2-1; D is perhaps TRBD2 (5 bases). From the germline J gene comes the end of the CDR3, since the read stops 3 residues before it. This CDR3 contains 12 residues. CDR1 KGHDR and CDR2 SFDVKD come from the germline V gene. Deletions cut 12 bases from V and 5 bases from J, with 13 bases between.

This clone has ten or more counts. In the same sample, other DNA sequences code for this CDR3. The DNA read from the CDR3 is TGTGCCAGCAGTGAAGCCGGCGGGATTACTGGAAACACC. Translating it yields CASSEAGGITGNT. Given in full, the CDR3 is CASSEAGGITGNTIYF. This chain uses TRBV6-1 with TRBJ1-3; D ambiguous. The sequenced fragment ends 3 residues before the CDR3 boundary, so the rest is inferred from the germline J gene. The V end was cut by 0 bases, the J end by 2 bases, with 11 bases between. Germline V gene data show CDR1 as MNHNS and CDR2 as SASEGT. This CDR3 contains 16 residues.

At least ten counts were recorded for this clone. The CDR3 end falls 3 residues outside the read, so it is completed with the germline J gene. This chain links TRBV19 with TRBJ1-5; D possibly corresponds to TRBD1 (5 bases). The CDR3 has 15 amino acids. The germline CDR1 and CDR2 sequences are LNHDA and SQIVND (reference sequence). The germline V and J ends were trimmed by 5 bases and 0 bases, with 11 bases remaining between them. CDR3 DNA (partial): TGTGCCAGTAGTCCAGGGCCATATAGCAATCAGCCC. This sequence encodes CASSPGPYSNQP. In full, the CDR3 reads CASSPGPYSNQPQHF.

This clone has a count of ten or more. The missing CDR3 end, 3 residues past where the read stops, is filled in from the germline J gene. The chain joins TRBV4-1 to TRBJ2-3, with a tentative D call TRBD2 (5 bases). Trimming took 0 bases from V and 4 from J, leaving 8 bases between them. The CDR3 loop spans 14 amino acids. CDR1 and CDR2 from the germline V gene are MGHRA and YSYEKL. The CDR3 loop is CASSQEAGPDTQYF. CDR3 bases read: TGCGCCAGCAGCCAAGAGGCGGGCCCAGATACG.

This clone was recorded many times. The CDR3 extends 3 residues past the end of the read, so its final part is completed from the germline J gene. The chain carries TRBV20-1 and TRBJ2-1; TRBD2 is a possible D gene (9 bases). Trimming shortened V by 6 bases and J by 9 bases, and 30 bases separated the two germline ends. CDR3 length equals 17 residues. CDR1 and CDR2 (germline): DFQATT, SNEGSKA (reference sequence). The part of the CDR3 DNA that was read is TGCAGTGCCCTCTCCCTAAGCGGGAGGCTACAGGGGGGTGAG. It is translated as CSALSLSGRLQGGE. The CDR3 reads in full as CSALSLSGRLQGGEQFF.

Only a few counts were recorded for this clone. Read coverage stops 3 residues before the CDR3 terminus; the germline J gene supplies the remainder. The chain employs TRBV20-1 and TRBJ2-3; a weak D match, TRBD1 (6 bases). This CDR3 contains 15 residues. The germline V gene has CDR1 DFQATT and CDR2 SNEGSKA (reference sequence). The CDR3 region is CSARDLRGAGETQYF. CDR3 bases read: TGCAGTGCTAGAGACCTTCGGGGCGCAGGGGAGACG.

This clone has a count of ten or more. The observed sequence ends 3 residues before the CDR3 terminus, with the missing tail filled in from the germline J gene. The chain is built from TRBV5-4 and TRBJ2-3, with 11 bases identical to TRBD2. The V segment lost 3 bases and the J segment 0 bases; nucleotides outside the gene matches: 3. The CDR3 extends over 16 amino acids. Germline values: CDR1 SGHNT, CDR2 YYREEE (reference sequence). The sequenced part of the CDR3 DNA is TGTGCCAGCAGCTCGACTAGCGGGATAAGCACAGATACG. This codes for CASSSTSGISTDT. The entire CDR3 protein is CASSSTSGISTDTQYF.

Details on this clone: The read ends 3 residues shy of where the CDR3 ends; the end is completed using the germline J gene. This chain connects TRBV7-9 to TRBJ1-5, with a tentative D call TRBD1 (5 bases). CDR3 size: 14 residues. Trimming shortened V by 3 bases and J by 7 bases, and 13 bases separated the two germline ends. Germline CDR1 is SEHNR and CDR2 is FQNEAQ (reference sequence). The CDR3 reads CASSFQGVGQPQHF. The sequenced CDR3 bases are TGTGCCAGCAGCTTTCAGGGTGTTGGACAGCCC.

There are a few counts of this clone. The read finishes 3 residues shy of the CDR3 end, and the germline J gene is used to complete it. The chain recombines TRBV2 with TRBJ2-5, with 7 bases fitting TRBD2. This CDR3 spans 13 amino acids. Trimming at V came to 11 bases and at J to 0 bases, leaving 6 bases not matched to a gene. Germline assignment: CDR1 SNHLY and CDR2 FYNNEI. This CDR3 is CASSGGDQETQYF. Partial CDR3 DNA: TGTGCCTCTTCGGGGGGAGACCAAGAGACC. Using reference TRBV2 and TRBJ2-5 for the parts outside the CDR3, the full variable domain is EPEVTQTPSHQVTQMGQEVILRCVPISNHLYFYWYRQILGQKVEFLVSFYNNEISEKSEIFDDQFSVERPDGSNFTLKIRSTKLEDSAMYFCASSGGDQETQYFGPGTRLLVL.

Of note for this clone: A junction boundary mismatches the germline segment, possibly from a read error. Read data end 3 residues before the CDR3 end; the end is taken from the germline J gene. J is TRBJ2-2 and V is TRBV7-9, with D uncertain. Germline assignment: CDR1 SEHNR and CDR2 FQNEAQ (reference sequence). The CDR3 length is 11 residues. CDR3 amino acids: CSSSTARELFF. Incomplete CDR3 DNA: TGTTCCAGCAGCACAGCTAGGGAG.

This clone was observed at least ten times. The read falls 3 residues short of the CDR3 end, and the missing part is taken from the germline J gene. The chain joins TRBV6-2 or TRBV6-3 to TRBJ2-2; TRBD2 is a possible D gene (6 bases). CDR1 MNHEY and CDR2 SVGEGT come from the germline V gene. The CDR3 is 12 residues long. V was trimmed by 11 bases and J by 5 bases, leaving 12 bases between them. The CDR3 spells CASWGVTGELFF. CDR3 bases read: TGTGCCTCCTGGGGGGTAACCGGGGAG.

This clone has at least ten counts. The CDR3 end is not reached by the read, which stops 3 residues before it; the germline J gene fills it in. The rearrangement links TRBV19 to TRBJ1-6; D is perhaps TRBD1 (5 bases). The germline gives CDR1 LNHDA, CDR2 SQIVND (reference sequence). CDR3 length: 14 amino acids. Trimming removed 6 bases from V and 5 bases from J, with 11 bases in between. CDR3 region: CASSTGLDNSPLHF. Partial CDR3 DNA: TGTGCCAGTAGCACGGGACTCGATAATTCACCC.

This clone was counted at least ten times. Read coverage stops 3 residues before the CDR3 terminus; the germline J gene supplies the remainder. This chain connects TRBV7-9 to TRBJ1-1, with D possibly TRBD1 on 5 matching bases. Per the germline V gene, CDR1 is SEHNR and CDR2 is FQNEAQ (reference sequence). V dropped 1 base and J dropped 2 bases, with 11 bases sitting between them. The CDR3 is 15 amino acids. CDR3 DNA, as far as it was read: TGTGCCAGCAGCTTAGTAGTCAGGGCAAACACTGAA. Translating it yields CASSLVVRANTE. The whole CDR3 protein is CASSLVVRANTEAFF.

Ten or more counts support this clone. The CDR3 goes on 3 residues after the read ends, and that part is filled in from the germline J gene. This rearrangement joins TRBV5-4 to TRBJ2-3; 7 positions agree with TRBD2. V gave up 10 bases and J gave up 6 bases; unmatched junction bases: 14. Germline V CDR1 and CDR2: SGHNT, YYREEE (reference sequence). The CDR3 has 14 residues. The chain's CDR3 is CAGSRREREDTQYF. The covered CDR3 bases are TGTGCCGGATCGCGGCGGGAGAGGGAGGATACG.

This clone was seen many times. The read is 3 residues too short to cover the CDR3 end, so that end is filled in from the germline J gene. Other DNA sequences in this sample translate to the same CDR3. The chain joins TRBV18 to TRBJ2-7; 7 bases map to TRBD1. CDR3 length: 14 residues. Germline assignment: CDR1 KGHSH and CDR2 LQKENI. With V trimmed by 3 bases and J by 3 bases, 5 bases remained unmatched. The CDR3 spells CASSPGTVFYEQYF. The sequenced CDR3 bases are TGTGCCAGCTCACCCGGGACAGTTTTCTACGAG.